This record looks at one T cell receptor (beta chain) sequence and its context. In its sample, this clonotype was seen a few times. What antigen it recognizes has not been identified. No clone much larger than this one lies a single base away; base qualities are absent. CDR1 KGHDR and CDR2 SFDVKD are derived from the germline V gene. Measured from the cysteine to the phenylalanine, the CDR3 is 14 residues long. The sequence is cut down to CDR3 DNA, 42 bases in frame from base 1. Compared with germline, V lacks 1 base and J lacks 9 bases; bases without a gene match: 5. Library construction relied on PCR. The instrument given in TCRdb is Illumina HiSeq 2500. Molecular barcoding was employed in the preparation of TCR libraries, with unique molecular identifiers being used to normalize TCRbeta repertoire quantification. The public reads were reanalyzed by TCRdb: fastp trimming at Q25, MiXCR alignment, in-frame beta chains only. Duplicate CDR3 protein sequences are folded into a single record with the most common DNA and genes. The sample has 600,000 or so distinct CDR3 sequences on record, 20% to 25% of them singletons. Roughly 13% of the sample goes to the ten largest clones.

The record originates from a study of T-cell reconstitution after alpha-beta-depleted transplantation in children (dated by TCRdb to the mid-2010s). For the study in its entirety: Using TCR repertoire profiling, the study quantitatively followed how T-cell immune reconstitution unfolded in children after TCRalphabeta/CD19-depleted allogeneic hematopoietic cell transplantation.

The sample's treatment or condition, from its label and the paper: allogeneic hematopoietic cell transplantation with graft depleted of TCRalphabeta T cells and CD19 B cells. The transplant recipients were children given TCRalphabeta/CD19-depleted allogeneic hematopoietic cell grafts. Study-wide findings and limitations: In some patients, the high TCRbeta diversity seen at day 60 was put down to recipient T cells and intrathymic progenitors that had survived conditioning. About two months after transplant, the apparently early recovery of alphabetaT-cell counts reportedly depended on just several hundred clones that had expanded rapidly and came from non-depleted graft cells. The frequencies of hyperexpanded clones fell over the following months, and after one year, T-cell counts and TCRbeta diversity were mostly attributed to newly produced T cells.

The sequencing used PBMCs, mostly from graft donor cells, collected 360 days after TCRalphabeta/CD19-depleted stem cell transplant. This TCR came from a boy less than two years old who had a stem cell transplant for acute myeloid leukemia, so the T cells may come from the graft donor. This receptor chain uses TRBV24-1 and TRBJ2-1, with TRBD1 matching 7 junction bases. The base sequence is TGTGCCACCAGTGATTTCCTCAGGGGGAGTGAGCAGTTCTTC. Its protein product is CATSDFLRGSEQFF.